These 8 T cell receptor beta chains originate from one sample sequenced in a study of Ad26.COV2.S vaccination and SARS-CoV-2 variants. Treatment noted: approximately 18 received Ad26.COV2.S at low or high dose, single or two shots; roughly five received placebo; per-sample allocation not given. All samples were drawn on day 63, counting from the first vaccine or placebo injection. The assay was immunoSEQ multiplex PCR, and TCRdb's table has in-frame clones only and misses some. The data show about 350,000 clones, with 85% seen just once and approximately 3.5% held by the top ten. Source: peripheral blood, taken in a trial of Ad26.COV2.S vaccine versus placebo. The receptors stem from a person aged 18-60 years who received the Ad26.COV2.S COVID-19 vaccine or a placebo.

This rearrangement joins TRBV29-1 to TRBJ2-6; 9 nucleotides align to TRBD1. Germline V gene data show CDR1 as SQVTM and CDR2 as ANQGSEA. The J segment lost 2 bases and the V segment lost 7 bases, leaving 12 bases of the junction unmatched. The CDR3 length is 17 residues. CDR3 sequence: CSASRDRDITGANVLTF. In DNA, the CDR3 is TGCAGCGCGAGCCGGGACAGGGACATCACTGGGGCCAACGTCCTGACTTTC.

The chain couples TRBV5-1 to TRBJ1-1; unclear D gene. Germline CDR1 SGHRS, CDR2 YFSETQ. The ends were cut back, 4 bases at V and 0 bases at J, with 7 bases in the middle. The CDR3 totals 13 residues. The CDR3 nucleotides read TGCGCCAGCAGCGCGGATATGAACACTGAAGCTTTCTTT. Translation: CASSADMNTEAFF.

V usage is TRBV11-2 and J usage is TRBJ2-3; no clear D. This CDR3 contains 14 residues. With 0 bases removed from V and 0 bases from J, the gap between germline ends came to 4 bases. Germline V gene sequence: CDR1 SGHAT, CDR2 FQNNGV. This CDR3 reads CASSLDRSTDTQYF. The CDR3 region has the DNA TGTGCCAGCAGCTTAGATCGAAGCACAGATACGCAGTATTTT.

The chain employs TRBV29-1 and TRBJ2-7; no clear D gene. V shed 5 bases and J shed 3 bases, with 5 bases lying between them. The CDR3 extends over 10 amino acids. Germline CDR1 reads SQVTM; CDR2 reads ANQGSEA. CDR3: CSVYLYEQYF. The CDR3 DNA is TGCAGCGTTTATCTCTACGAGCAGTACTTC.

The chain uses TRBV3-1 (or the pseudogene TRBV3-2) and TRBJ2-3, with 7 bases aligning to TRBD2. The germline CDR1 and CDR2 sequences are LGHDT and YNNKEL (reference sequence). V lost 1 base, J lost 1 base, and 11 bases stayed unmatched. CDR3 length equals 18 residues. The CDR3 spells CASSQARLWAGGTDTQYF. The CDR3 DNA reads as TGTGCCAGCAGCCAAGCTCGGCTTTGGGCGGGGGGCACAGATACGCAGTATTTT.

This clone was picked up one time. CDR3 amino acids: CASSSGGGAYEQYF. The CDR3 nucleotides read TGTGCCAGCAGTTCTGGAGGCGGGGCCTACGAGCAGTACTTC. This chain links TRBV27 with TRBJ2-7, with D possibly matching TRBD2 (6 bases). Germline assignment: CDR1 MNHEY and CDR2 SMNVEV (reference sequence). The V end lost 4 bases, the J end lost 2 bases, and 12 bases lay between the germline ends. This CDR3 comprises 14 residues.

The V and J genes are TRBV6-6 and TRBJ2-7; TRBD1 matches at 9 bases. V dropped 8 bases and J dropped 6; count of bases not matched to a gene: 11. This CDR3 has 14 amino acids. Germline loops: CDR1 MNHNY, CDR2 SVGAGI (reference sequence). CDR3 coding DNA: TGTGCCAGCGCCTCCGGGACAGGGTGGATCGAGCAGTACTTC. Translated, it gives CASASGTGWIEQYF.

The genes are TRBV9 and TRBJ1-2, with 7 bases matching TRBD1. The CDR3 spans 15 residues. CDR1 SGDLS and CDR2 YYNGEE come from the germline V gene. V gave up 1 base and J gave up 1 base; unmatched junction bases: 4. The CDR3 sequence: CASSVMGQINYGYTF. The CDR3 nucleotides read TGTGCCAGCAGCGTAATGGGACAGATTAACTATGGCTACACCTTC. The variable domain in full, completed from reference TRBV9 and TRBJ1-2, reads DSGVTQTPKHLITATGQRVTLRCSPRSGDLSVYWYQQSLDQGLQFLIQYYNGEERAKGNILERFSAQQFPDLHSELNLSSLELGDSALYFCASSVMGQINYGYTFGSGTRLTVV.